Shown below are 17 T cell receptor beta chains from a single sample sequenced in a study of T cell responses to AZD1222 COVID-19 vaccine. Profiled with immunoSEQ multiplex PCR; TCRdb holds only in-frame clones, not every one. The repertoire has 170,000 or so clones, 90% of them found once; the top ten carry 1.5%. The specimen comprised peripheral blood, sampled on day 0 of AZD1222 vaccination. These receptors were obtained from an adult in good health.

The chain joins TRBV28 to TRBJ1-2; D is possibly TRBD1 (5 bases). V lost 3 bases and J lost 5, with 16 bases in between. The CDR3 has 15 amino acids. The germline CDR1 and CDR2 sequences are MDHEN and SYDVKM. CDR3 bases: TGTGCCAGCAGTTTCCGCCGTCGGGGGAGGTATGGCTACACCTTC. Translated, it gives CASSFRRRGRYGYTF.

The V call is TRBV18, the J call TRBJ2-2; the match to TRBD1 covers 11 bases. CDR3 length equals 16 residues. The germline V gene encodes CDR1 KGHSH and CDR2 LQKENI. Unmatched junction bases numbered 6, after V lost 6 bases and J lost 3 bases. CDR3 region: CASSERTGGDTGELFF. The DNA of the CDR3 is TGTGCCAGCTCGGAACGGACAGGGGGCGACACCGGGGAGCTGTTTTTT.

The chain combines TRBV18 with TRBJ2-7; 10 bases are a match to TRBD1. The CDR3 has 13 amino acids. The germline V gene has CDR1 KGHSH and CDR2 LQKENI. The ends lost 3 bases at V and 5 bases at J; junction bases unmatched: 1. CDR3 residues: CASSPGQGNEQYF. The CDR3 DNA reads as TGTGCCAGCTCACCGGGACAGGGGAACGAGCAGTACTTC.

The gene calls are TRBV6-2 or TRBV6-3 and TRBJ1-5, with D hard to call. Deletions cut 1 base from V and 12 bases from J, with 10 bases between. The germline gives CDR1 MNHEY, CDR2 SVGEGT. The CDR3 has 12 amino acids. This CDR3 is CASSYWGEVQHF. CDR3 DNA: TGTGCCAGCAGTTACTGGGGAGAGGTCCAGCATTTT.

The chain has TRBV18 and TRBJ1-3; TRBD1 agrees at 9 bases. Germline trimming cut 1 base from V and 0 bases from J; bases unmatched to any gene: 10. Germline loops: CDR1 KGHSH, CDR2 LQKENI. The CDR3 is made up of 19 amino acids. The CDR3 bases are TGTGCCAGCTCACCACTGTTACCGGGACAGGGTGGCTCTGGAAACACCATATATTTT. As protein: CASSPLLPGQGGSGNTIYF.

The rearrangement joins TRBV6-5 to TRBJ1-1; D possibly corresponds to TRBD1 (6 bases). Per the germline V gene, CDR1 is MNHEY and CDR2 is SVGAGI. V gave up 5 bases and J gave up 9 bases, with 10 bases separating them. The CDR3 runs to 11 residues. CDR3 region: CASSLGQKAFF. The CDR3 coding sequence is TGTGCCAGCAGTCTTGGACAGAAAGCTTTCTTT.

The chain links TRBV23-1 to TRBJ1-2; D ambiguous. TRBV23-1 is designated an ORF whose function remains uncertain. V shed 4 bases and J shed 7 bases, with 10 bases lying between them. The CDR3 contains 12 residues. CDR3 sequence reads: CASSPWGAGYTF. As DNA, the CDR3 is TGCGCCAGCAGTCCTTGGGGTGCTGGCTACACCTTC.

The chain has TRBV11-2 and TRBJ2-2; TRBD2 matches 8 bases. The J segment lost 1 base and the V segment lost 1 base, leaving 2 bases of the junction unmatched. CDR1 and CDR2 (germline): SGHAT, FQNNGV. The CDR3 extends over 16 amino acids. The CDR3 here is CASSLAAGVNTGELFF. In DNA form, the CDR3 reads TGTGCCAGCAGCTTAGCAGCGGGGGTGAACACCGGGGAGCTGTTTTTT.

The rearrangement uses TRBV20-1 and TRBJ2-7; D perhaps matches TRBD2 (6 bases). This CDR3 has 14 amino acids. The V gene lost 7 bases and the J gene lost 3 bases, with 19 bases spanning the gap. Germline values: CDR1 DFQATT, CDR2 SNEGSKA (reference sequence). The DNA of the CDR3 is TGCAGTGTTAGTCCCAGCGGGCGGAACTACGAGCAGTACTTC. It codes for CSVSPSGRNYEQYF.

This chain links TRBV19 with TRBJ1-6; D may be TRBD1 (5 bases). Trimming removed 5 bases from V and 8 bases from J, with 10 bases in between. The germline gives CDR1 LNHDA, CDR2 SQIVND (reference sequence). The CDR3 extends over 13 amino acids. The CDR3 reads CASSWGIDSPLHF. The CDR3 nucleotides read TGTGCCAGTAGTTGGGGCATCGATTCACCCCTCCACTTT.

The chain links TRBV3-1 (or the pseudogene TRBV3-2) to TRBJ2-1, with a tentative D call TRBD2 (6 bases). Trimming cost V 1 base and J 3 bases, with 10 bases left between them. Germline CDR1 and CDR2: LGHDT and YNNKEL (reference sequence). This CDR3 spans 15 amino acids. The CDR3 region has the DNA TGTGCCAGCAGCCAAGGAGCGGGTCACTACAATGAGCAGTTCTTC. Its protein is CASSQGAGHYNEQFF.

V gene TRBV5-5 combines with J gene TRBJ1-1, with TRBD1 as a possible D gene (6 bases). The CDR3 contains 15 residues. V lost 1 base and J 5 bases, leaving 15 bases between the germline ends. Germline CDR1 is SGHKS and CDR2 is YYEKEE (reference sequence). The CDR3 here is CASSLIVGGGTEAFF. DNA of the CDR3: TGTGCCAGCAGCTTGATTGTAGGGGGTGGTACTGAAGCTTTCTTT.

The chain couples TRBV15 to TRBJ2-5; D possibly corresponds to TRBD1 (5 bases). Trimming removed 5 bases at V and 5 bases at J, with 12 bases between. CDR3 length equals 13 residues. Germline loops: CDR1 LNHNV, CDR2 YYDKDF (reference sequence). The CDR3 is CATSDGALETQYF. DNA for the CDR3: TGTGCCACCAGCGATGGGGCTTTGGAGACCCAGTACTTC. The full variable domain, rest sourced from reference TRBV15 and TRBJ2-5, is DAMVIQNPRYQVTQFGKPVTLSCSQTLNHNVMYWYQQKSSQAPKLLFHYYDKDFNNEADTPDNFQSRRPNTSFCFLDIRSPGLGDTAMYLCATSDGALETQYFGPGTRLLVL.

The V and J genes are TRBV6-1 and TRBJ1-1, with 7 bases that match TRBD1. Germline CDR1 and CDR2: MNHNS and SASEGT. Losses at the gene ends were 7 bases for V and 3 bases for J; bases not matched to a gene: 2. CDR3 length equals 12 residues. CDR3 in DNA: TGTGCCAGCAATCAGGGGGACACTGAAGCTTTCTTT. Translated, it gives CASNQGDTEAFF.

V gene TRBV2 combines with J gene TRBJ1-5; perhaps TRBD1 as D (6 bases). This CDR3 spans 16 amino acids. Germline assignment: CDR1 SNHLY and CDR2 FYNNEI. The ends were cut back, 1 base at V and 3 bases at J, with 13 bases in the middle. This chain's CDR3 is CASSEGWGADNQPQHF. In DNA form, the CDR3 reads TGTGCCAGCAGTGAAGGGTGGGGGGCGGACAATCAGCCCCAGCATTTT.

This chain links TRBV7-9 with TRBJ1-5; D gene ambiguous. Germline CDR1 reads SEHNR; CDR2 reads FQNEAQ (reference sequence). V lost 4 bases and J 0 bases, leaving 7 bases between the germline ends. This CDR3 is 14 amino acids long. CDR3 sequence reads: CASSSYNSNQPQHF. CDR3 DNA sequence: TGTGCCAGCAGCTCCTATAATAGCAATCAGCCCCAGCATTTT.

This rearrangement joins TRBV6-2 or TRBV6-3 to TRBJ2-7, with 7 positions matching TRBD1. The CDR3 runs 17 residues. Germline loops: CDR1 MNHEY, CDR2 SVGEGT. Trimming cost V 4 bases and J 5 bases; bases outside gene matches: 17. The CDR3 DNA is TGTGCCAGCAGTTTCCGACAGGGACGGGCAGACTACGACGAGCAGTACTTC. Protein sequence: CASSFRQGRADYDEQYF.